This TCR beta chain is from a study of blood T cell repertoires in COVID-19. On the study more broadly: The cDNA or gDNA used as material had been derived from T cells, B-cell-depleted T cells, or PBMCs.

Sequencing was performed with immunoSEQ multiplex PCR; in TCRdb, only in-frame clones are kept and a portion is missing. The data hold approximately 300,000 clones, with around 84% observed a single time. Participants reported their clinical history, and cohort assignment relied on those reports. Participants in the exposed group had met a COVID-19 case in the 2 weeks before joining the study. V gave up 4 bases and J gave up 8 bases, with 7 bases separating them. The CDR3 extends over 11 amino acids. Germline V gene lookup returns CDR1 LGHDT and CDR2 YNNKEL (reference sequence). This TCR was recovered from a woman in her twenties or thirties who had been exposed to COVID-19. Sequencing was performed on PBMCs or T cells enriched from blood (not recorded which). V gene TRBV3-1 (or the pseudogene TRBV3-2) combines with J gene TRBJ2-3, with D unresolved. The CDR3 DNA follows: TGTGCCAGCAGCCTAGAGAGTACGCAGTATTTT. This codes for CASSLESTQYF.